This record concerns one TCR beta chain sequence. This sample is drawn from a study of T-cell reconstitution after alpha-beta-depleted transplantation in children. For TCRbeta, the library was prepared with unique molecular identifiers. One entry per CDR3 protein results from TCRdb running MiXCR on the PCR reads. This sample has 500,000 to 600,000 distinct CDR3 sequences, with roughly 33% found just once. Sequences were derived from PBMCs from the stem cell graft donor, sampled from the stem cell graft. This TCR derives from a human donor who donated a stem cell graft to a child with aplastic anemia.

For the CDR3, the DNA is TGTGCCAGCAGAGAGACAGGCGCCAAAAACATTCAGTACTTC. Its protein product is CASRETGAKNIQYF. V gene TRBV6-1 combines with J gene TRBJ2-4, with D perhaps matching TRBD1 (6 bases). V was trimmed by 6 bases and J by 1 base, leaving 10 bases between them. The CDR3 has 14 residues. CDR1 and CDR2 from the germline V gene are MNHNS and SASEGT.